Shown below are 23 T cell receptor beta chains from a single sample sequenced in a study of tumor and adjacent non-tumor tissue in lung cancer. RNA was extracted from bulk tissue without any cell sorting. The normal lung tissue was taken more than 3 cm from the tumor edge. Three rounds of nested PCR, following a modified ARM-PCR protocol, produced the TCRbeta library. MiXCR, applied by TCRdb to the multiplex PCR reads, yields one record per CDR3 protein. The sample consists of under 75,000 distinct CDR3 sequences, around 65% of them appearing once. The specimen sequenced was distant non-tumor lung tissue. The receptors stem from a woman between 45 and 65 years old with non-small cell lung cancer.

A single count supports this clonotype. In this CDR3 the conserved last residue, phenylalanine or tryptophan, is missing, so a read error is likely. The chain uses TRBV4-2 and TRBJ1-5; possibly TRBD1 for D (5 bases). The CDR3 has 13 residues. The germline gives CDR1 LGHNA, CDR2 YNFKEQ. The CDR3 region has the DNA TGCGCCAGCAGCCAAGATAGGGGTCAGTCCCAGCATTCT. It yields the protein CASSQDRGQSQHS.

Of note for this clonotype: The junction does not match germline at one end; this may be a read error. The CDR3 loop is CANSIATGANTQYF. The CDR3 DNA follows: TGTGCCAACAGCATAGCTACAGGAGCTAATACGCAGTATTTT. The gene calls are TRBV11-1 and TRBJ2-3; TRBD1 might be the D (5 bases). The CDR3 spans 14 residues. Germline-derived CDR1 and CDR2 are SGHAT and FQDESV (reference sequence).

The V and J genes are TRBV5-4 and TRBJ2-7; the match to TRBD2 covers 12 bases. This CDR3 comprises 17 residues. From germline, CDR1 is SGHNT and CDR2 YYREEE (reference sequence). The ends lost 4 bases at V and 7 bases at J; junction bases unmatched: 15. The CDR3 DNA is TGTGCCAGCAGCCGCCCCTCGACTAGCGGGAGCTCCGATGAGCAGTACTTC. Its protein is CASSRPSTSGSSDEQYF.

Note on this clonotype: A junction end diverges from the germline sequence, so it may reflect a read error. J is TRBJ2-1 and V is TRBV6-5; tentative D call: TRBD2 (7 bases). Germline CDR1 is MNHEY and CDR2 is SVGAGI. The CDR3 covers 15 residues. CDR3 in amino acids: CASSHGLGGRNEQSF. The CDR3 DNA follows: TGTGCCAGCAGTCACGGACTAGGGGGGAGAAATGAGCAGTCCTTC.

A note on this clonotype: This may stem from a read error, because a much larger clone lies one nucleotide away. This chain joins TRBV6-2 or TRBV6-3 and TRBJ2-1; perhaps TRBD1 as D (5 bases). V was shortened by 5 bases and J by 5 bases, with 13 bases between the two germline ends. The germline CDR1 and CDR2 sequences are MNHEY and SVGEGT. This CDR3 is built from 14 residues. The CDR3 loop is CASSRDGHHNEQFF. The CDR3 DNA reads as TGTGCCAGCAGTCGAGATGGACACCACAATGAGCAGTTCTTC.

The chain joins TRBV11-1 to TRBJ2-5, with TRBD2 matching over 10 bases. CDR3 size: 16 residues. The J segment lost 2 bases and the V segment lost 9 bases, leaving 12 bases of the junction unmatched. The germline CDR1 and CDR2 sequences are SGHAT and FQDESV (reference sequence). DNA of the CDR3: TGTGCCAGGAGAAAACCGGGACTAGCGTATCAAGAGACCCAGTACTTC. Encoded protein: CARRKPGLAYQETQYF.

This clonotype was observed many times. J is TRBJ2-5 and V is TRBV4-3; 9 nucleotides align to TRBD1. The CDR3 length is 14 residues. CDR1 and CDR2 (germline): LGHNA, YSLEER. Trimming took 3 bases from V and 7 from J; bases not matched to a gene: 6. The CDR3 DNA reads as TGCGCCAGCAGCCATAGGACAGGGGAAGGGACCCAGTACTTC. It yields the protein CASSHRTGEGTQYF.

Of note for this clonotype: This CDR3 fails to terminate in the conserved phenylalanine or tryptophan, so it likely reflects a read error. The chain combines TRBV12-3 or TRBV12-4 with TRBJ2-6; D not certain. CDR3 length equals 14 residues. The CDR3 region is CASSPRTGTNVLTL. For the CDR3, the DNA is TGTGCCAGCAGCCCCAGAACTGGGACCAACGTCCTGACTTTA.

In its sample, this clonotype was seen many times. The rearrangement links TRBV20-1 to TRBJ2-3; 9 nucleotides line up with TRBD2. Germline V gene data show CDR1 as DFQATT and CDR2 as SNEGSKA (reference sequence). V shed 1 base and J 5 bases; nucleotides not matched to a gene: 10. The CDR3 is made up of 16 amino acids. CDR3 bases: TGCAGTGCTAGAGGAGGGGGACTAGCACTGATAGATACGCAGTATTTT. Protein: CSARGGGLALIDTQYF.

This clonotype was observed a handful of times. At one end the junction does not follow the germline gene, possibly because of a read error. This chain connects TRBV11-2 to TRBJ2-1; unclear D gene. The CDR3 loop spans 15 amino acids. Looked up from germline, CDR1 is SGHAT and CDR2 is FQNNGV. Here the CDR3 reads CASSEITLLYNEQFF. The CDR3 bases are TGTGCCAGCAGCGAAATAACTCTGCTCTACAATGAGCAGTTCTTT.

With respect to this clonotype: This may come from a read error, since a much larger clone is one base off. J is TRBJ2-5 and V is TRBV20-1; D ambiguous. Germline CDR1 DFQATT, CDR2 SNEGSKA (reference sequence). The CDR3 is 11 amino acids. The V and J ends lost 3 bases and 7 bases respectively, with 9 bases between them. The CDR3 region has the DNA TGCAGTGCTAGTATTACGTTGACCCAGTACTTC. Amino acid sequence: CSASITLTQYF.

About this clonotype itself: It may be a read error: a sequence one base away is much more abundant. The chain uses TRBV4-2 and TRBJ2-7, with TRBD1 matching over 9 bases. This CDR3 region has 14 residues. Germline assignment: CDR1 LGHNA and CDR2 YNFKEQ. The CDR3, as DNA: TGTGCCAGCAGCCCCGCGGGACAGGGCTACAAGCAGTACTTC. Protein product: CASSPAGQGYKQYF.

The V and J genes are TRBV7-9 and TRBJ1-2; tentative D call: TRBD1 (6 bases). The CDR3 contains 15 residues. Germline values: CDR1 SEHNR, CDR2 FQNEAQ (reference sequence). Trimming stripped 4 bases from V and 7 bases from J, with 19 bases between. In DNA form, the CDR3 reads TGTGCCAGCAGCTCGCGGCCCGAACAGGGATCTGGCTACACCTTC. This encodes CASSSRPEQGSGYTF.

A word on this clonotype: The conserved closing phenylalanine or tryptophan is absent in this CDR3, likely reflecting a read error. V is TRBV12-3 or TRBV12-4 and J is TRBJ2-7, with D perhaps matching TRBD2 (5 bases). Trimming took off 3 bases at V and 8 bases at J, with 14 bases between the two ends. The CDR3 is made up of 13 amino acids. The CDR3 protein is CASSFGSTYKQYL. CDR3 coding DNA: TGTGCCAGCAGTTTTGGGAGTACTTACAAGCAGTACTTA.

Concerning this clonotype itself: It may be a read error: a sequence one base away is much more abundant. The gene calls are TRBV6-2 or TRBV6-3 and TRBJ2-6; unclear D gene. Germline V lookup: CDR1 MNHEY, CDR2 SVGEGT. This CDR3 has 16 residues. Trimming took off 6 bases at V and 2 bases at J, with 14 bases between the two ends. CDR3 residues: CASRTRRSPGANVLTF. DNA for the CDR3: TGTGCCAGCAGGACACGGAGAAGCCCTGGGGCCAACGTCCTGACTTTC.

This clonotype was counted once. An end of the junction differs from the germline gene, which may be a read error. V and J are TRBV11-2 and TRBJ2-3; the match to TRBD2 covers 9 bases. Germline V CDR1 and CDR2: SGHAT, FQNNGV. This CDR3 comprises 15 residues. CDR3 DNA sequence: TGTGCCAGCAACATGAATAGCGGGAGCACAGATAGGCAGTATTTT. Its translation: CASNMNSGSTDRQYF.

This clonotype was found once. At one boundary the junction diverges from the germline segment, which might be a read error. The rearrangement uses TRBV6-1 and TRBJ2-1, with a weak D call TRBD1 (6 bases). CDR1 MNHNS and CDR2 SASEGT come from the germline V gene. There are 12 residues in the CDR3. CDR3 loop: CASTTQGYEQSF. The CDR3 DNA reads TGTGCCAGCACTACACAGGGATATGAGCAGTCCTTC.

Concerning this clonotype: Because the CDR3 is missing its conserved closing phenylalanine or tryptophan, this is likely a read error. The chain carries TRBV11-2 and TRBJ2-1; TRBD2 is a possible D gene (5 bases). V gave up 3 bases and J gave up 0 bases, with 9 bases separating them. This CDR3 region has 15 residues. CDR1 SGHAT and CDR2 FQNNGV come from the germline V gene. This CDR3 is CASSLDTSSYNEQFL. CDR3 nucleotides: TGTGCCAGCAGCTTGGATACTAGCTCCTACAATGAGCAGTTCCTC.

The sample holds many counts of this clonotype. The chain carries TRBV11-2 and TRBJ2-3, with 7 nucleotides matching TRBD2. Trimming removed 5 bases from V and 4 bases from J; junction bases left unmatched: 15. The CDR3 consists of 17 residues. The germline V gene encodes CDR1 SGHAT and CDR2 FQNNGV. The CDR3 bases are TGTGCCAGCAGCCTCGCCCCGGGACTACCAACCTCAGATACGCAGTATTTT. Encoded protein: CASSLAPGLPTSDTQYF.

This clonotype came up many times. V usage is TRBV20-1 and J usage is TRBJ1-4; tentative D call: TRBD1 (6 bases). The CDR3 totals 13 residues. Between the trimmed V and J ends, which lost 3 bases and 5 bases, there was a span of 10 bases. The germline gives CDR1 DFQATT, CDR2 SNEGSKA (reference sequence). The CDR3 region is CSARDRANEKLFF. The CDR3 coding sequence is TGCAGTGCTAGGGACAGAGCGAATGAAAAACTGTTTTTT.

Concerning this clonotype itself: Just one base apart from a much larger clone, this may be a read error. DNA for the CDR3: TGTGCCAGCAGATCTACGACAGGGGGCTCGCAGTTCTTC. This sequence encodes CASRSTTGGSQFF. The chain recombines TRBV28 with TRBJ2-1, with 10 nucleotides matching TRBD1. There are 13 residues in the CDR3. Trimming at V came to 6 bases and at J to 12 bases, leaving 8 bases not matched to a gene. The germline gives CDR1 MDHEN, CDR2 SYDVKM.

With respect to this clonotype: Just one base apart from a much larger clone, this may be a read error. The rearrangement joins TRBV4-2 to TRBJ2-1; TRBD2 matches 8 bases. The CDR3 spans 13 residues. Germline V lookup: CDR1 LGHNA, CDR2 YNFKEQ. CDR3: CVSSQGGREAVFF. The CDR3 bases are TGTGTCAGCAGCCAAGGTGGGCGGGAGGCGGTGTTCTTC.

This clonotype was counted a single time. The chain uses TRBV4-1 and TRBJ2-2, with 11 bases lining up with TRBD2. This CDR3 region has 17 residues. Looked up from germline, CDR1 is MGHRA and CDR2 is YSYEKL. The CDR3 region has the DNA TGCGTCACCAGCCAAGGTTTTGGGCTAGCGGGAGGCGGGGAGCTGTTTTTT. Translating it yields CVTSQGFGLAGGGELFF.